Each of the 8 T cell receptor beta chains below was sequenced from the same sample in a study of blood T cell repertoires in COVID-19. Clones were read by immunoSEQ multiplex PCR, and TCRdb kept only the in-frame ones, dropping some. Of 150,000 or so clones in the sample, roughly 85% are singletons; the top ten hold 3% to 3.5%. What was sequenced was peripheral blood. The receptors come from a human donor with acute or convalescent COVID-19. The donor label of this sample is uncertain.

The chain carries TRBV7-3 and TRBJ1-1; 11 bases are a match to TRBD1. Germline CDR1 is SGHTA and CDR2 is FQGTGA. The junction had 4 bases not matched to a gene; V was cut back by 5 bases and J by 5 bases. CDR3 length: 14 residues. The DNA of the CDR3 is TGTGCCAGCAGCACGGGGACAGGGGGGACTGAAGCTTTCTTT. As protein: CASSTGTGGTEAFF.

This chain links TRBV18 with TRBJ1-2, with unresolved D. The CDR3 is 13 residues long. V shed 3 bases and J shed 3 bases, with 8 bases lying between them. Per germline, CDR1 KGHSH and CDR2 LQKENI. The CDR3 loop is CASSPEGDYGYTF. As DNA, the CDR3 is TGTGCCAGCTCACCTGAGGGTGACTATGGCTACACCTTC.

This chain joins TRBV19 and TRBJ2-7; D is perhaps TRBD2 (5 bases). CDR3 size: 11 residues. Trimming stripped 7 bases from V and 8 bases from J, with 12 bases between. CDR1 LNHDA and CDR2 SQIVND come from the germline V gene (reference sequence). The CDR3 reads CASTFERKQYF. Written as DNA, the CDR3 is TGTGCCAGTACCTTTGAGCGGAAGCAGTACTTC.

This chain connects TRBV19 to TRBJ2-2; no clear D. CDR3 size: 13 residues. Deletions cut 5 bases from V and 0 bases from J, with 4 bases between. From germline, CDR1 is LNHDA and CDR2 SQIVND (reference sequence). The CDR3 sequence is CASSQANTGELFF. The CDR3 DNA is TGTGCCAGTAGTCAGGCGAACACCGGGGAGCTGTTTTTT.

The V and J genes are TRBV5-1 and TRBJ2-3; 8 bases line up with TRBD2. The germline V gene encodes CDR1 SGHRS and CDR2 YFSETQ. The CDR3 has 15 residues. J gave up 2 bases and V 1 base, and 3 bases lay outside the gene matches. CDR3 in DNA: TGCGCCAGCAGCTTGCAAGCGGGGGTCACAGATACGCAGTATTTT. It yields the protein CASSLQAGVTDTQYF.

The CDR3 coding sequence is TGTGCCAGCAGGCCTCATGAGAAGCCCAATCAGCCCCAGCATTTT. It yields the protein CASRPHEKPNQPQHF. This chain links TRBV6-6 with TRBJ1-5; D ambiguous. V was shortened by 6 bases and J by 3 bases, with 15 bases between the two germline ends. Germline V gives CDR1 MNHNY, CDR2 SVGAGI (reference sequence). This CDR3 is built from 15 residues.

Points on this clone: The DNA is left out, because the CDR3 cannot be placed on it with certainty; the CDR3 is given as TCRdb lists it. This sequence joins TRBV30 and TRBJ1-6; the table's D call of TRBD1 was not tested on the DNA. The CDR3 has 11 amino acids, counting both end residues. Germline values: CDR1 GTSNPN, CDR2 SVGIG (reference sequence). The CDR3 loop reads CAWGLGTQVHF.

The V and J genes are TRBV6-6 and TRBJ1-1; the D is unclear. CDR3 length: 16 residues. Trimming left V 3 bases short and J 1 base short, with 15 bases between. The germline V gene encodes CDR1 MNHNY and CDR2 SVGAGI (reference sequence). The CDR3 DNA is TGTGCCAGCAGTTATAAGTCCGGGAACAGGAACACTGAAGCTTTCTTT. Protein: CASSYKSGNRNTEAFF.